In its sample, the clone carrying this T cell receptor beta chain was seen many times. The ends lost 1 base at V and 4 bases at J; junction bases unmatched: 2. The CDR3 is made up of 15 amino acids. These data are taken from a study of T cells after yellow fever vaccination. From the 5' RACE reads, TCRdb called clonotypes with MiXCR, one entry per CDR3 protein. The profile shows some 150,000 distinct CDR3 sequences, around 6.3% of them singletons. Sequenced material: CD4+ T cells sorted from PBMCs, taken 10 days after the yellow fever booster vaccination. This receptor was identified in a man aged 25-40 years who received the YFV17D yellow fever vaccine. The chain couples TRBV12-3 or TRBV12-4 to TRBJ1-1; 11 bases match TRBD1. CDR3: CASSLGGTGGTEAFF. CDR3 DNA: TGTGCCAGCAGTTTAGGCGGGACAGGGGGCACTGAAGCTTTCTTT.